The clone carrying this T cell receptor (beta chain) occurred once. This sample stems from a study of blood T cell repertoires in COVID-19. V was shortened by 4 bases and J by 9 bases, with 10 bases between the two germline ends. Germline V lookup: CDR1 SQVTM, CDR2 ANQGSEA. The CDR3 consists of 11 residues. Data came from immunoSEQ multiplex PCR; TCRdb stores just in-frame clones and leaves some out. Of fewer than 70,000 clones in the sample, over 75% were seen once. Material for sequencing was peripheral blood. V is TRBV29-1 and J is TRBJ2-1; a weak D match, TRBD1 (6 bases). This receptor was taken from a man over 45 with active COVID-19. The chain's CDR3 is CSVVTGFEQFF. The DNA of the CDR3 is TGCAGCGTTGTGACAGGTTTTGAGCAGTTCTTC.